This T cell receptor (beta chain) was sequenced in a study of T cells in Graves' hyperthyroidism and ophthalmopathy (dated by TCRdb to between 2018 and 2020). Study-level background: Peripheral blood was collected at initial diagnosis, before any treatment. A discovery cohort of roughly 96 patients, 43 with Graves' ophthalmopathy and over 55 with stable Graves' hyperthyroidism, was used to find distinguishing TCR V-J signatures. Whether ophthalmopathy could be predicted prospectively was tested in an independent validation cohort made up of 18 to 20 hyperthyroidism patients plus 17 patients who later progressed to ophthalmopathy. The approximately 100 discovery patients were divided at random into training and test sets in a 7:3 ratio. In about 6 Graves' hyperthyroidism patients, the study also compared T-cell repertoires from thyroid tissue with T-cell repertoires from blood. Following sampling, methimazole starting at 30 mg daily was given to hyperthyroidism patients, and high-dose intravenous methylprednisolone was given to ophthalmopathy patients. The paper reports TCR Vbeta CDR3 sequencing of approximately 140 peripheral blood samples: approximately 41 ophthalmopathy, about 75 hyperthyroidism and about 17 progressor patients.

Moderately to severely active disease, a Clinical Activity Score of at least 3, a NOSPECS grade of at least 4, and a duration under 3 months were present in ophthalmopathy patients. Any patient with an uncontrolled infection, another autoimmune disease, pregnancy or lactation was excluded. Diagnoses were established on the basis of clinical symptoms, serum thyroxine and TRAb, thyroid ultrasound, and orbital computed tomography. Ficoll-Paque density gradient centrifugation was used to isolate PBMCs from under 11 ml of fresh peripheral blood. Total RNA was extracted with Trizol reagent, and quality was checked on an Agilent 2100 Bioanalyzer. Note on this clonotype: The target of this receptor is not known. Within one base of it there is no much larger clone, and no base qualities were kept.

Overall study results and their limits: No statistical method was used to fix the sample size in advance, and group allocation was not hidden from the investigators. A model built on a 13 V-J signature distinguished ophthalmopathy from stable hyperthyroidism, reaching roughly 88% sensitivity and 81.08% specificity in cross-validation and 80%/75% in testing. In validation, progression to ophthalmopathy was predicted by the model with 70.59% sensitivity and 72% to 85% specificity, a median of approximately 6.5 months before onset. Most expanded thyroid clonotypes (frequency above 0.001) were also detected in blood, suggesting blood repertoires may reflect thyroid immune responses.

Clipping removes 2 bases from V and 1 base from J, with 7 as the unmatched junction base count. The CDR3, cysteine through phenylalanine, is 16 amino acids long. The DNA shown is the 48-base CDR3, in frame from base 1. TCR beta CDR3 regions were amplified from RNA transcripts. A first-round RT-PCR of the TCR CDR3 used the HTBI primer set with the Qiagen OneStep RT-PCR kit. Libraries were constructed in a second round of multiplex PCR, after which size selection and purification were performed. Sequencing of the libraries was done on an Illumina HiSeq2000 using paired-end 100 bp reads. The published analysis was carried out like this. SOAPnuke was used to process the raw data, removing reads that contained adapters or uncalled bases, had a mean Phred below 15, or lacked an exact match to the constant primer or identifier. COPE v1.2.5 was used to merge the high-quality paired reads, and each unique nucleotide sequence was defined as a clonotype. Clonotypes were aligned to IMGT TRBV, TRBD and TRBJ reference segments using MiTCR v1.1. Analysis was restricted to V-J combinations with a frequency above 0.0001, which covered approximately 99% of repertoires. The TCS score was defined as the ratio of F50 (clonal expansion) to E x V (chaos), calculated using BLOSUM62-based TCRdist between CDR3 peptides within each V-J. Welch's t-statistics and random forest reduced roughly 500 V-J features to 13, which were used in a naive Bayes classifier (R e1071). The raw public data were reprocessed by TCRdb itself: fastp quality trimming at Q25, MiXCR clonotype calling, in-frame beta chains only. Records with the same CDR3 protein are collapsed into one entry carrying the most frequent genes and DNA. Clone size and V and J calls follow TCRdb, not the original study. Here the sample has about 520,000 distinct CDR3 sequences; around 24% occur a single time. The ten most abundant clones make up roughly 10% of the sample.

This chain joins TRBV12-3 or TRBV12-4 to TRBJ1-1; TRBD1 aligns with 7 central bases. Sequencing input: blood. The receptor was derived from a woman aged 25 to 39 with Graves' ophthalmopathy. CDR3 protein: CASSLQRGPTNTEAFF. The DNA reads TGTGCCAGCAGTTTACAGAGGGGGCCGACGAACACTGAAGCTTTCTTT.